The 10 T cell receptor beta chains below all came from one sample that was sequenced in a study of blood T cell repertoires in COVID-19. TCRdb's table, derived via immunoSEQ multiplex PCR, lists solely in-frame clones and lacks some. Found here are about 240,000 clones, around 88% of them singletons; the top ten hold 3.3%. Specimen: PBMCs or T cells enriched from blood (not recorded which). All receptors come from a middle-aged woman with acute COVID-19.

The chain uses TRBV7-9 and TRBJ2-7, with D possibly being TRBD2 (6 bases). From germline, CDR1 is SEHNR and CDR2 FQNEAQ (reference sequence). The CDR3 sequence is 11 residues long. V lost 8 bases, J lost 6 bases, and 11 bases lay in between. The chain's CDR3 is CASEGGLEQYF. For the CDR3, the DNA is TGTGCCAGCGAGGGAGGCCTCGAGCAGTACTTC.

This rearrangement joins TRBV6-5 to TRBJ1-4; TRBD1 is a possible D gene (6 bases). This CDR3 is built from 14 residues. V was clipped by 5 bases and J by 8 bases, with 15 bases between them. CDR1 is MNHEY and CDR2 is SVGAGI in the germline V gene. The chain's CDR3 is CASSPARGREKLFF. The DNA of the CDR3 is TGTGCCAGCAGTCCCGCCAGGGGTAGGGAAAAACTGTTTTTT.

V is TRBV19 and J is TRBJ1-5; D unclear. This CDR3 spans 15 amino acids. V was clipped by 2 bases and J by 4 bases, with 12 bases between them. Germline V CDR1 and CDR2: LNHDA, SQIVND (reference sequence). The CDR3 region is CASSIKSQTNQPQHF. The CDR3 region has the DNA TGTGCCAGTAGTATAAAAAGTCAAACTAATCAGCCCCAGCATTTT.

The V gene is TRBV5-6, the J gene TRBJ2-7, with D possibly being TRBD1 (5 bases). Germline V gene sequence: CDR1 SGHDT, CDR2 YYEEEE. CDR3 size: 13 residues. Between the trimmed V and J ends, which lost 4 bases and 3 bases, there was a span of 11 bases. As DNA, the CDR3 is TGTGCCAGCAGCCACGGACATAACTACGAGCAGTACTTC. This gives the protein CASSHGHNYEQYF. The whole variable domain, remainder taken from reference TRBV5-6 and TRBJ2-7, is DAGVTQSPTHLIKTRGQQVTLRCSPKSGHDTVSWYQQALGQGPQFIFQYYEEEERQRGNFPDRFSGHQFPNYSSELNVNALLLGDSALYLCASSHGHNYEQYFGPGTRLTVT.

The chain is built from TRBV19 and TRBJ1-3; no firm D call. This CDR3 spans 16 amino acids. Trimming pared 7 bases from V and 0 bases from J, leaving 16 bases between. The germline CDR1 and CDR2 sequences are LNHDA and SQIVND (reference sequence). The CDR3 region has the DNA TGTGCCAGTACCCCGATGGGCCGGCGCTCTGGAAACACCATATATTTT. Residues: CASTPMGRRSGNTIYF.

The V call is TRBV12-5, the J call TRBJ1-1; TRBD1 agrees at 7 bases. V lost 10 bases and J lost 1; bases outside the gene matches: 9. This CDR3 has 14 amino acids. Germline values: CDR1 LGHNT, CDR2 FRNRAP. The CDR3 reads CATRDSEGNTEAFF. The CDR3 DNA is TGTGCTACCAGGGACAGCGAGGGGAACACTGAAGCTTTCTTT.

The chain uses TRBV6-5 and TRBJ2-6; weak D call: TRBD2 (7 bases). Germline values: CDR1 MNHEY, CDR2 SVGAGI. The CDR3 is 15 amino acids. Trimming pared 2 bases from V and 13 bases from J, leaving 18 bases between. Written as DNA, the CDR3 is TGTGCCAGCAGTTACGGGTCGGGGGGCAATGTTGTCCTGACTTTC. Protein sequence: CASSYGSGGNVVLTF.

The sample holds a few counts of this clone. This chain links TRBV7-2 with TRBJ2-3; 9 bases line up with TRBD1. This CDR3 contains 14 residues. V dropped 5 bases and J dropped 4; count of bases not matched to a gene: 4. In germline, CDR1 is SGHTA, CDR2 FQGNSA. The CDR3 loop is CASSPGQGPDTQYF. The CDR3 region has the DNA TGTGCCAGCAGCCCTGGACAGGGGCCAGATACGCAGTATTTT.

V is TRBV7-9 and J is TRBJ2-7; unclear D gene. V shed 5 bases and J shed 2 bases, with 16 bases lying between them. The germline CDR1 and CDR2 sequences are SEHNR and FQNEAQ (reference sequence). This CDR3 has 15 residues. The CDR3 region is CASSPSSAGTYEQYF. CDR3 sequence (DNA): TGTGCCAGCAGCCCCTCGTCGGCAGGTACCTACGAGCAGTACTTC. Using reference TRBV7-9 and TRBJ2-7 for the parts outside the CDR3, the full variable domain is DTGVSQNPRHKITKRGQNVTFRCDPISEHNRLYWYRQTLGQGPEFLTYFQNEAQLEKSRLLSDRFSAERPKGSFSTLEIQRTEQGDSAMYLCASSPSSAGTYEQYFGPGTRLTVT.

J is TRBJ2-5 and V is TRBV5-6, with a tentative D call TRBD2 (7 bases). Trimming removed 4 bases from V and 4 bases from J, with 17 bases in between. The germline V gene encodes CDR1 SGHDT and CDR2 YYEEEE. The CDR3 spans 15 residues. In nucleotides, the CDR3 is TGTGCCAGCAGCCCCACAGGGAGGGAAGGAGAGACCCAGTACTTC. Translating gives CASSPTGREGETQYF.